The sequence of this TCR beta chain was determined in a study of blood T cell repertoires in COVID-19. Study summary: The samples span acute and convalescent COVID-19 from the United States, Italy and Spain. PBMCs, B-cell-depleted T cells, or T cells provided the cDNA or gDNA that made up the material.

This clone was counted between two and nine times. Original methodology: Amplification of reference gene primers was used by the study to estimate nucleated cell counts. TCRdb's copy holds only in-frame clones and misses some; the assay was immunoSEQ multiplex PCR. The V and J calls and the clone size are those of that table, but D and trimming were determined from the DNA. The table records roughly 140,000 clones, roughly 80% of them present only once. This clonotype was obtained from a human donor with acute or convalescent COVID-19. The donor label of this sample is uncertain. The material sequenced was peripheral blood.

The CDR3 bases are TGTGCCAGCAGCCAAGGGGTCGGGGACTTCTATGGCTACACCTTC. This translates into CASSQGVGDFYGYTF. The chain carries TRBV4-2 and TRBJ1-2; a possible D gene is TRBD1 (5 bases). The CDR3 is 15 residues long. V was shortened by 1 base and J by 4 bases, with 13 bases between the two germline ends. Germline CDR1 LGHNA, CDR2 YNFKEQ.